This T cell receptor (beta chain) was sequenced for a study of T cells in Graves' hyperthyroidism and ophthalmopathy. Trimming took 1 base from V and 0 from J, leaving 7 bases between them. CDR1 and CDR2 from the germline V gene are SGHRS and YFSETQ. The CDR3 length is 14 residues. RNA transcripts yielded amplified TCR beta CDR3 regions. Using the HTBI primer set, a first-round RT-PCR was run on the TCR CDR3. A single record per CDR3 protein comes from TCRdb applying MiXCR to the multiplex PCR reads. The sample contains 450,000 to 500,000 distinct CDR3 sequences, around a fifth of which appear only once.

The rearrangement uses TRBV5-1 and TRBJ2-5; D unresolved. This receptor was identified in a woman between 70 and 85 years old with Graves' ophthalmopathy. Source material: blood. In DNA, the CDR3 is TGCGCCAGCAGCTTGTGGGCAGACCAAGAGACCCAGTACTTC. Translating it yields CASSLWADQETQYF.